This T cell receptor beta chain was sequenced in a study of blood T cells in healthy people across ages. Trimming cost V 0 bases and J 8 bases; bases outside gene matches: 16. The CDR3 totals 18 residues. Germline V gene lookup returns CDR1 DFQATT and CDR2 SNEGSKA (reference sequence). This clonotype turned up a few times. Using a J-beta primer mix together with a sample-barcoded 5' primer, a second PCR was run for roughly 6 to 12 cycles. Each cDNA molecule was tagged by a template-switch adaptor that had 12 random nucleotides. TCRdb fed the 5' RACE reads into MiXCR, producing one record per CDR3 protein. The sample consists of around 1,900,000 distinct CDR3 sequences, about 39% of them appearing once.

The gene calls are TRBV20-1 and TRBJ1-4; 9 positions match TRBD1. The receptor was isolated from a human donor in good health. Source material: blood. The DNA for the CDR3 is TGCAGTGCTAGAGACCTTCGGACAGGGGAGTTGTTTAAGGAAAAACTGTTTTTT. The encoded protein is CSARDLRTGELFKEKLFF.